These T cell receptor beta chains were read from a single sample in a study of patients and donors after allogeneic stem cell transplantation. TCRdb independently ran MiXCR on the RT-PCR reads; one entry per CDR3 protein. Altogether roughly 200,000 distinct CDR3 sequences are present, 35% to 45% being singletons, with the ten largest covering approximately 10%. Sequenced material: blood, either unsorted or a sorted T cell fraction (not recorded which). The receptors stem from a human donor who was either an allogeneic HSCT recipient or a stem cell or donor lymphocyte infusion donor (not recorded which). It is not recorded whose cells these are; they may come from a transplant donor. CDR3s include the opening cysteine and the closing phenylalanine or tryptophan. A D gene is named only where the DNA matches it firmly. Size tells how often a clone was seen (once, few, many) or the class of an expanded clone, and some rows leave it out.

CDR3 DNA	CDR3 protein	D gene	V gene	CDR3 length	clone size	J gene
TGCAGTGCTAGGATAACGCGAGCGGGGGGGTACCTCTCCTACAATGAGCAGTTCTTC	CSARITRAGGYLSYNEQFF	TRBD2	TRBV20-1	19	.	TRBJ2-1
TGCAGCGTCGTATCTGAGGGGGCAGAGGGCTACACCTTC	CSVVSEGAEGYTF	TRBD1	TRBV29-1	13	.	TRBJ1-2
TGCAGCGTAAGCCCGACGGGGGACACTGAAGCTTTCTTT	CSVSPTGDTEAFF	.	TRBV29-1	13	few	TRBJ1-1
TGTGCCAGCAGTTTGAACGACATTCCGGGCGAGCAGTACTTC	CASSLNDIPGEQYF	.	TRBV12-3/TRBV12-4	14	.	TRBJ2-7
TGTGCCAGCTCCGTTACGGACGATTCACCCCTCCACTTT	CASSVTDDSPLHF	.	TRBV11-2	13	.	TRBJ1-6
TGTGCCAGCAGCTTAGCGCATGGGACTGAAGCTTTCTTT	CASSLAHGTEAFF	.	TRBV7-9	13	.	TRBJ1-1
TGCAGCGTTGTAGGGGAGAACAATGAGCAGTTCTTC	CSVVGENNEQFF	.	TRBV29-1	12	.	TRBJ2-1
TGCGCCAGCAGCCGAGGACAGCGGGCCGCTGAAGCTTTCTTT	CASSRGQRAAEAFF	.	TRBV4-1	14	.	TRBJ1-1
TGCAGTGCTACCTCGGACAAATTCACTGAAGCTTTCTTT	CSATSDKFTEAFF	.	TRBV20-1	13	.	TRBJ1-1
TGCAGTGCTGGATCGATGTCTAATTCACCCCTCCACTTT	CSAGSMSNSPLHF	.	TRBV20-1	13	few	TRBJ1-6
TGCAGTGCTAGAAAGGAACTTGCCTACAATGAGCAGTTCTTC	CSARKELAYNEQFF	.	TRBV20-1	14	few	TRBJ2-1
TGCAGCCCCCGGGGGCCCACCTACGAGCAGTACTTC	CSPRGPTYEQYF	.	TRBV20-1	12	.	TRBJ2-7
TGTGCCAGCAGAATGAATGCTAACTATGGCTACACCTTC	CASRMNANYGYTF	.	TRBV6-5	13	few	TRBJ1-2
TGCAGCGTTGAACGCCTGAGCTATGGCTACACCTTC	CSVERLSYGYTF	.	TRBV29-1	12	.	TRBJ1-2
TGTGCCTGGAGTGACAGCTACACTGAAGCTTTCTTT	CAWSDSYTEAFF	.	TRBV30	12	many	TRBJ1-1
TGTGCCAGTAGTATCGGGGGCGACAGCTCCTACAATGAGCAGTTCTTC	CASSIGGDSSYNEQFF	.	TRBV19	16	few	TRBJ2-1
TGTGCCAGCAGCTTAGAGACAGGGGGAGTTGGCTACACCTTC	CASSLETGGVGYTF	TRBD1	TRBV7-9	14	.	TRBJ1-2
TGTGCCAGCAGTGAGGGCGGTCGGGGCAATCAGCCCCAGCATTTT	CASSEGGRGNQPQHF	.	TRBV2	15	.	TRBJ1-5
TGTGCCAGCAGAGGCACAGGGGTGGGCAATCAGCCCCAGCATTTT	CASRGTGVGNQPQHF	TRBD1	TRBV6-1	15	few	TRBJ1-5
TGCGCCAGCAGCCCGTCTAGCGGGAACAATGAGCAGTTCTTC	CASSPSSGNNEQFF	TRBD2	TRBV5-1	14	.	TRBJ2-1
TGTGCCAGCAGCTCCCACAGGGGAGGTGAGCAGTTCTTC	CASSSHRGGEQFF	.	TRBV7-2	13	.	TRBJ2-1
TGTGCCAGCAGTGAAGGCCTTGCGGGCCGAAGACATTTT	CASSEGLAGRRHF	.	TRBV6-1	13	.	TRBJ1-5
TGCGCCAGCAGCCCCAACGAATTGACGGTGAACACTGAAGCTTTCTTT	CASSPNELTVNTEAFF	.	TRBV4-1	16	few	TRBJ1-1
TGTGCCAGCAGCCCAGGGGCAGGGGACTATGGCTACACCTTC	CASSPGAGDYGYTF	.	TRBV9	14	few	TRBJ1-2
TGTGCCAGCAGCTTAGTATATAGGGACAGTGAGCAGTTCTTC	CASSLVYRDSEQFF	TRBD1	TRBV7-6	14	.	TRBJ2-1